The T cell receptor (beta chain) described here comes from a study of T cell responses to AZD1222 COVID-19 vaccine. At the level of the study: Second-dose groups at about 4 or about 12 weeks were pooled.

TCRdb keeps only in-frame clones here, not all; method: immunoSEQ multiplex PCR. The table shows about 92,000 clones, with 70% to 90% occurring only once. Unmatched junction bases numbered 11, after V lost 6 bases and J lost 6 bases. Per germline, CDR1 SNHLY and CDR2 FYNNEI. CDR3 size: 16 residues. Worth noting for this clone: The antigen is undetermined.

General study results and limits: Seropositive AZD1222 recipients at baseline numbered only 6 or 7.

Sequencing was performed on peripheral blood, taken on day 0 of AZD1222 vaccination. The receptor's source is an adult in good health. This rearrangement joins TRBV2 to TRBJ2-3; TRBD2 matches at 11 bases. The CDR3 reads CASSAGTSGAVDTQYF. Written as DNA, the CDR3 is TGTGCCAGCAGCGCCGGGACTAGCGGCGCCGTGGATACGCAGTATTTT.